This T cell receptor beta chain originates from a study of cytomegalovirus exposure and HLA in healthy donors. Of note for this clone: Its target is not known.

Both 60 Vbeta primers and 13 Jbeta primers went into the PCR. The data were produced by immunoSEQ multiplex PCR, yet TCRdb's version contains in-frame clones alone and is incomplete. Of around 150,000 clones in the sample, approximately 83% were seen once. Germline V gives CDR1 SGHTA, CDR2 FQGTGA. The V gene end was trimmed by 5 bases and the J gene end by 5 bases; junction bases not matched to a gene: 6. CDR3 length equals 16 residues. Findings and caveats of the study: A missense variant in DCLRE1C was later tied to TCR beta V- and J-gene trimming.

Source material: PBMCs. The source is a middle-aged man in good health and CMV-seronegative. The chain combines TRBV7-3 with TRBJ2-5; 15 bases agree with TRBD2. The CDR3 sequence is CASSLGLAGGAETQYF. CDR3 nucleotides: TGTGCCAGCAGCCTCGGACTAGCGGGAGGGGCGGAGACCCAGTACTTC.